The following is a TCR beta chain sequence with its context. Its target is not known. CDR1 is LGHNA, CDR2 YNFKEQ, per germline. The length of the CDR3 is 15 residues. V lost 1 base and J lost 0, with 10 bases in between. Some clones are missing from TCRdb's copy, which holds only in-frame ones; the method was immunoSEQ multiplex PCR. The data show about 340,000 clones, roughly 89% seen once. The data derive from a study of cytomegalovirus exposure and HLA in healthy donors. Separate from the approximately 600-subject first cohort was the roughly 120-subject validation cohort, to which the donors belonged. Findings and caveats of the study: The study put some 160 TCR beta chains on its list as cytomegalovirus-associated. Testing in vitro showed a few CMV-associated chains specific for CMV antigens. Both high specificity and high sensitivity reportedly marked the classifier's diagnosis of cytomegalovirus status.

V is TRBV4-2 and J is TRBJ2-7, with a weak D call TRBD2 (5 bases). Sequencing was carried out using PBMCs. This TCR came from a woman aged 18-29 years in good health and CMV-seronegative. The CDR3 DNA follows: TGTGCCAGCAGCCAAGCAATCGGGAACTCCTACGAGCAGTACTTC. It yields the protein CASSQAIGNSYEQYF.